Reported below is one T cell receptor beta chain. This CDR3 has 15 amino acids. Germline CDR1 and CDR2: MNHEY and SVGEGT. V trimming: 2 bases; J trimming: 7 bases; junction bases outside the gene matches: 8. This sample stems from a study of control samples from healthy donors and cancer patients. Clones were read by immunoSEQ multiplex PCR, and TCRdb kept only the in-frame ones, dropping some. Of tens of thousands of clones listed, 90% were seen once; the top ten hold around 6%. The specimen sequenced was PBMCs. This receptor was identified in a man aged 60-69 years with colorectal cancer. The V call is TRBV6-2 or TRBV6-3, the J call TRBJ2-7, with TRBD2 matching 10 bases. The CDR3 reads CASSYPGLAAQEQYF. Written as DNA, the CDR3 is TGTGCCAGCAGTTACCCAGGACTAGCGGCCCAGGAGCAGTACTTC.